Shown below are 13 T cell receptor beta chains from a single sample sequenced in a study of T cell responses to AZD1222 COVID-19 vaccine. The data were produced by immunoSEQ multiplex PCR, yet TCRdb's version contains in-frame clones alone and is incomplete. The profile shows 15,000 to 20,000 clones, roughly 79% of them singletons. The material was peripheral blood, obtained 28 days after the second AZD1222 dose. These receptors were obtained from an adult who received the AZD1222 COVID-19 vaccine.

The rearrangement links TRBV7-2 to TRBJ2-2; D is undetermined. The CDR3 is made up of 11 amino acids. CDR1 and CDR2 from the germline V gene are SGHTA and FQGNSA. V was clipped by 2 bases and J by 5 bases, with 0 bases between them. The DNA of the CDR3 is TGTGCCAGCAGCTTAACCGGGGAGCTGTTTTTT. It is translated as CASSLTGELFF.

V and J are TRBV19 and TRBJ2-7; D might be TRBD1 (6 bases). The CDR3 consists of 18 residues. The germline V gene has CDR1 LNHDA and CDR2 SQIVND (reference sequence). The V end was cut by 4 bases, the J end by 2 bases, with 24 bases between. The DNA of the CDR3 is TGTGCCAGTAGTACCCCCTGGGGGAAAGGGGGTAGACCCTACGAGCAGTACTTC. This gives the protein CASSTPWGKGGRPYEQYF.

The chain combines TRBV4-2 with TRBJ1-2; TRBD1 is a possible D gene (6 bases). This CDR3 is built from 13 residues. V lost 4 bases to trimming and J lost 8 bases, with 14 bases between them. Germline V CDR1 and CDR2: LGHNA, YNFKEQ. The DNA of the CDR3 is TGTGCCAGCAGCCGCGGACAGATCCAAGGCTACACCTTC. Translated, it gives CASSRGQIQGYTF.

The CDR3 here is CASSSGTFNYNEQFF. The CDR3 nucleotides are TGTGCCAGCAGCTCCGGGACTTTCAACTACAATGAGCAGTTCTTC. The chain has TRBV5-4 and TRBJ2-1, with D possibly TRBD2 on 6 matching bases. Germline V CDR1 and CDR2: SGHNT, YYREEE (reference sequence). Trimming cost V 3 bases and J 3 bases, with 13 bases left between them. This CDR3 is built from 15 residues. The variable domain in full, completed from reference TRBV5-4 and TRBJ2-1, reads ETGVTQSPTHLIKTRGQQVTLRCSSQSGHNTVSWYQQALGQGPQFIFQYYREEENGRGNFPPRFSGLQFPNYSSELNVNALELDDSALYLCASSSGTFNYNEQFFGPGTRLTVL.

This clone appeared a single time. The chain combines TRBV5-8 with TRBJ2-1, with 7 bases aligning to TRBD1. The V gene end was trimmed by 2 bases and the J gene end by 6 bases; junction bases not matched to a gene: 8. Germline V gives CDR1 SGHTS, CDR2 YDEGEE. The CDR3 length is 15 residues. Here the CDR3 DNA reads TGTGCCAGCAGCTTTTTGAAGGGGGCGGTCAATGAGCAGTTCTTC. It is translated as CASSFLKGAVNEQFF.

The rearrangement joins TRBV9 to TRBJ2-7; D is uncertain. Germline V gene data show CDR1 as SGDLS and CDR2 as YYNGEE. The CDR3 sequence is 14 residues long. With 0 bases removed from V and 1 base from J, the gap between germline ends came to 8 bases. The CDR3 spells CASSVVVDSYEQYF. CDR3 nucleotide sequence: TGTGCCAGCAGCGTAGTAGTGGATTCCTACGAGCAGTACTTC.

This chain uses TRBV6-5 with TRBJ2-1, with TRBD2 identical over 11 bases. CDR3 length: 15 amino acids. Looked up from germline, CDR1 is MNHEY and CDR2 is SVGAGI. The J segment lost 8 bases and the V segment lost 6 bases, leaving 9 bases of the junction unmatched. The CDR3 loop is CASRTHSGRVDEQFF. CDR3 DNA: TGTGCCAGCAGGACCCATAGCGGGAGGGTTGATGAGCAGTTCTTC.

Points on this clone: One end of the junction varies from germline; a read error may be responsible. The V and J genes are TRBV5-1 and TRBJ2-1; 13 bases are a match to TRBD2. The CDR3 spans 17 residues. Germline CDR1 and CDR2: SGHRS and YFSETQ. CDR3 residues: CVSSYNGLAGVYNEQFF. The CDR3 nucleotides are TGCGTCAGCAGCTACAACGGACTAGCGGGGGTATACAATGAGCAGTTCTTC.

The chain is built from TRBV5-4 and TRBJ2-1; D is undetermined. V lost 7 bases and J 4 bases, leaving 15 bases between the germline ends. Looked up from germline, CDR1 is SGHNT and CDR2 is YYREEE (reference sequence). This CDR3 has 14 amino acids. The CDR3 spells CASPGSGAYNEQFF. The CDR3 bases are TGTGCCAGCCCTGGCTCCGGAGCATACAATGAGCAGTTCTTC.

V is TRBV4-3 and J is TRBJ2-3; D possibly corresponds to TRBD1 (5 bases). CDR3 length: 14 amino acids. Trimming pared 4 bases from V and 3 bases from J, leaving 11 bases between. CDR1 LGHNA and CDR2 YSLEER come from the germline V gene. For the CDR3, the DNA is TGCGCCAGCAGCCTGGGGCACCAGACAGATACGCAGTATTTT. This codes for CASSLGHQTDTQYF.

The V and J genes are TRBV20-1 and TRBJ1-1, with D unclear. The CDR3 has 11 residues. V gave up 5 bases and J gave up 1 base, with 5 bases separating them. Germline V gives CDR1 DFQATT, CDR2 SNEGSKA (reference sequence). CDR3 protein: CSAFENTEAFF. CDR3 DNA: TGCAGTGCTTTTGAGAACACTGAAGCTTTCTTT.

This clone occurred once. V gene TRBV10-3 combines with J gene TRBJ2-6, with TRBD1 matching over 10 bases. The germline V gene has CDR1 ENHRY and CDR2 SYGVKD. CDR3 size: 18 residues. V trimming: 4 bases; J trimming: 0 bases; junction bases outside the gene matches: 6. The CDR3 DNA is TGTGCCATCAGTGGGGGGACAGGGGATTACTCTGGGGCCAACGTCCTGACTTTC. Its protein is CAISGGTGDYSGANVLTF.

The chain recombines TRBV4-2 with TRBJ2-3, with D perhaps being TRBD1 or TRBD2 (5 bases each). Deletions cut 1 base from V and 5 bases from J, with 16 bases between. This CDR3 spans 16 amino acids. CDR1 is LGHNA, CDR2 YNFKEQ, per germline. As DNA, the CDR3 is TGTGCCAGCAGCCAAGGGTTCGACGGGGCTGGAGATACGCAGTATTTT. It codes for CASSQGFDGAGDTQYF.